The 25 T cell receptor beta chains below come from one sample, sequenced in a study of control samples from healthy donors and cancer patients (dated by TCRdb to the early 2020s). Libraries were made using the immunoSEQ multiplex PCR assay. This immuneACCESS table, as held by TCRdb, lists in-frame sequences with V and J called but not all clones. Of the missing ones, under half trace to an unresolved V gene in checked studies; the others have no known cause. This sample holds fewer than 60,000 clones; 95% were observed only once. The top ten clones comprise approximately 2.4% of the sample. Sequenced sample: blood. The receptors originated from a man aged 25-45 years in good health.

This clone was detected only once. The chain uses TRBV28 and TRBJ2-3; 7 nucleotides agree with TRBD2. CDR3 size: 15 residues. V dropped 4 bases and J dropped 0; count of bases not matched to a gene: 4. The germline V gene encodes CDR1 MDHEN and CDR2 SYDVKM. CDR3 DNA sequence: TGTGCCAGCAGTTCCCTGGGGGGGAGCACAGATACGCAGTATTTT. The encoded protein is CASSSLGGSTDTQYF.

V usage is TRBV11-2 and J usage is TRBJ2-5; 9 positions match TRBD2. V dropped 5 bases and J dropped 3; count of bases not matched to a gene: 13. Germline values: CDR1 SGHAT, CDR2 FQNNGV. The length of the CDR3 is 17 residues. The chain's CDR3 is CASSHIGGKREEETQYF. The CDR3 DNA reads as TGTGCCAGCAGCCACATTGGAGGGAAGCGGGAGGAAGAGACCCAGTACTTC.

The V call is TRBV5-1, the J call TRBJ1-1; no firm D call. Trimming stripped 0 bases from V and 3 bases from J, with 6 bases between. The CDR3 consists of 13 residues. Germline V CDR1 and CDR2: SGHRS, YFSETQ. CDR3 coding DNA: TGCGCCAGCAGCTTGGGCGTGGACACTGAAGCTTTCTTT. Translated: CASSLGVDTEAFF.

The V gene is TRBV11-1, the J gene TRBJ1-1, with D perhaps TRBD1 (5 bases). The V end lost 2 bases, the J end lost 3 bases, and 16 bases lay between the germline ends. The length of the CDR3 is 16 residues. Germline V gene data show CDR1 as SGHAT and CDR2 as FQDESV (reference sequence). CDR3 coding DNA: TGTGCCAGCAGCTTAAGCGAGGGGCAGGGCCACACTGAAGCTTTCTTT. It is translated as CASSLSEGQGHTEAFF.

The chain is built from TRBV5-1 and TRBJ1-4; TRBD1 matches 10 bases. Germline values: CDR1 SGHRS, CDR2 YFSETQ. Unmatched junction bases numbered 7, after V lost 2 bases and J lost 0 bases. The CDR3 sequence is 18 residues long. CDR3 DNA sequence: TGCGCCAGCAGCTTAAGGACAGGGGGAATTGCAACTAATGAAAAACTGTTTTTT. Protein sequence: CASSLRTGGIATNEKLFF.

Of note for this clone: One junction end disagrees with the germline gene, perhaps due to a read error. The gene calls are TRBV7-7 and TRBJ2-2; possibly TRBD1 for D (6 bases). CDR3 size: 15 residues. From germline, CDR1 is SSHAT and CDR2 FNYEAQ (reference sequence). The CDR3 DNA reads TGTGCTAGCAGCACGCGGACAGCTAACACCGGGGAGCTGTTTTTT. It is translated as CASSTRTANTGELFF.

The chain employs TRBV5-1 and TRBJ2-1; D tentatively fits TRBD1 or TRBD2 (5 bases each). The ends were cut back, 5 bases at V and 10 bases at J, with 13 bases in the middle. Germline CDR1 and CDR2: SGHRS and YFSETQ. The length of the CDR3 is 12 residues. Here the CDR3 reads CASSLGTAEQFF. Written as DNA, the CDR3 is TGCGCCAGCAGTCTCGGGACGGCGGAGCAGTTCTTC.

The chain couples TRBV5-8 to TRBJ2-1, with a tentative D call TRBD2 (6 bases). Germline CDR1 SGHTS, CDR2 YDEGEE. The CDR3 sequence is 15 residues long. Trimming removed 4 bases from V and 1 base from J, with 12 bases in between. CDR3 protein: CASSAREFSYNEQFF. For the CDR3, the DNA is TGTGCCAGCAGCGCCCGGGAGTTTTCCTACAATGAGCAGTTCTTC.

The chain links TRBV10-3 to TRBJ1-2; 12 bases fit TRBD1. Germline CDR1 ENHRY, CDR2 SYGVKD. The CDR3 length is 16 residues. The V gene end was trimmed by 3 bases and the J gene end by 4 bases; junction bases not matched to a gene: 6. The CDR3 DNA is TGTGCCATCAGTGACCCGGGACAGGGGGCATCCTATGGCTACACCTTC. It is translated as CAISDPGQGASYGYTF.

The chain links TRBV4-1 to TRBJ1-4; 9 nucleotides line up with TRBD1. Looked up from germline, CDR1 is MGHRA and CDR2 is YSYEKL. The V and J ends lost 5 bases and 5 bases, in that order; junction bases with no gene match: 6. The length of the CDR3 is 15 residues. Written as DNA, the CDR3 is TGCGCCAGCAGCAAGACAGGGGGGAAAAATGAAAAACTGTTTTTT. Protein product: CASSKTGGKNEKLFF.

The rearrangement uses TRBV28 and TRBJ1-5, with D perhaps TRBD1 (5 bases). The CDR3 has 15 residues. Trimming removed 6 bases from V and 7 bases from J, with 19 bases in between. CDR1 is MDHEN, CDR2 SYDVKM, per germline. The CDR3 spells CASSKRIRVQQPQHF. The DNA of the CDR3 is TGTGCCAGCAGCAAGCGTATCAGGGTCCAACAGCCCCAGCATTTT.

The gene calls are TRBV7-3 and TRBJ2-3, with D possibly called TRBD1 or TRBD2 (6 bases each). The germline gives CDR1 SGHTA, CDR2 FQGTGA. Deletions cut 2 bases from V and 4 bases from J, with 19 bases between. The CDR3 contains 17 residues. DNA of the CDR3: TGTGCCAGCAGCTTAGGTCTGCTAACGGGGGCGGCAGATACGCAGTATTTT. As protein: CASSLGLLTGAADTQYF.

The chain carries TRBV9 and TRBJ1-6; a possible D gene is TRBD1 (6 bases). V was cut by 6 bases and J by 9 bases, with 16 bases left in between. CDR3 length: 14 residues. Looked up from germline, CDR1 is SGDLS and CDR2 is YYNGEE. The CDR3 loop reads CASTRGTSPSPLHF. The CDR3, as DNA: TGTGCCAGCACCCGGGGGACAAGTCCTTCACCCCTCCACTTT. The full variable domain, its missing parts supplied by reference TRBV9 and TRBJ1-6, is DSGVTQTPKHLITATGQRVTLRCSPRSGDLSVYWYQQSLDQGLQFLIQYYNGEERAKGNILERFSAQQFPDLHSELNLSSLELGDSALYFCASTRGTSPSPLHFGNGTRLTVT.

The chain uses TRBV7-9 and TRBJ2-2; perhaps D is TRBD1 or TRBD2 (5 bases each). Trimming shortened V by 1 base and J by 0 bases, and 15 bases separated the two germline ends. Looked up from germline, CDR1 is SEHNR and CDR2 is FQNEAQ (reference sequence). CDR3 length: 18 amino acids. CDR3 sequence: CASSLGGVASPNTGELFF. For the CDR3, the DNA is TGTGCCAGCAGCTTAGGAGGGGTGGCGTCCCCGAACACCGGGGAGCTGTTTTTT.

Only one count was recorded for this clone. The V call is TRBV9, the J call TRBJ2-1; 7 bases agree with TRBD1. The CDR3 totals 15 residues. CDR1 SGDLS and CDR2 YYNGEE come from the germline V gene. The trim removed 4 bases at V and 4 bases at J, leaving 8 bases unmatched. The CDR3 loop is CASSTGPGGYNEQFF. Here the CDR3 DNA reads TGTGCCAGCAGCACAGGACCAGGGGGTTACAATGAGCAGTTCTTC.

V and J are TRBV5-1 and TRBJ2-2; tentatively, D is TRBD2 (6 bases). Germline assignment: CDR1 SGHRS and CDR2 YFSETQ. The CDR3 covers 15 residues. V was clipped by 0 bases and J by 1 base, with 7 bases between them. CDR3 region: CASSLAGENTGELFF. The CDR3 nucleotides read TGCGCCAGCAGCTTGGCGGGAGAGAACACCGGGGAGCTGTTTTTT.

V gene TRBV5-1 combines with J gene TRBJ1-3; perhaps TRBD1 as D (5 bases). The germline V and J ends were trimmed by 5 bases and 2 bases, with 11 bases remaining between them. Germline lookup yields CDR1 SGHRS and CDR2 YFSETQ. The CDR3 is 14 residues long. CDR3: CASSVGGAGNTIYF. CDR3 DNA: TGCGCCAGCAGTGTTGGGGGAGCTGGAAACACCATATATTTT.

The J gene is TRBJ1-3, the V gene TRBV29-1; D might be TRBD1 (5 bases). This CDR3 is built from 13 residues. Germline V CDR1 and CDR2: SQVTM, ANQGSEA. Between the trimmed V and J ends, which lost 4 bases and 4 bases, there was a span of 11 bases. CDR3 in amino acids: CSVVLGTGNTIYF. The CDR3 coding sequence is TGCAGCGTTGTCTTAGGGACGGGAAACACCATATATTTT.

The V and J genes are TRBV14 and TRBJ1-2; TRBD1 is a possible D gene (5 bases). The V end lost 0 bases, the J end lost 5 bases, and 13 bases lay between the germline ends. CDR1 is SGHDN and CDR2 is FVKESK in the germline V gene. CDR3 length: 15 amino acids. The CDR3 loop is CASSQDLAGRYGYTF. The CDR3 nucleotides are TGTGCCAGCAGCCAAGATTTGGCAGGGAGATATGGCTACACCTTC.

This chain uses TRBV5-5 with TRBJ2-1; 9 bases line up with TRBD1. CDR1 and CDR2 (germline): SGHKS, YYEKEE (reference sequence). CDR3 size: 15 residues. V shed 4 bases and J 4 bases; nucleotides not matched to a gene: 6. As DNA, the CDR3 is TGTGCCAGCAGCCTCGAGGGACAGGGATACAATGAGCAGTTCTTC. Translated: CASSLEGQGYNEQFF.

V usage is TRBV5-4 and J usage is TRBJ2-2; D call uncertain. CDR3 length: 13 amino acids. In germline, CDR1 is SGHNT, CDR2 YYREEE (reference sequence). The V end was cut by 3 bases, the J end by 1 base, with 4 bases between. The CDR3, as DNA: TGTGCCAGCAGCTCAATGAACACCGGGGAGCTGTTTTTT. This codes for CASSSMNTGELFF.

This chain links TRBV19 with TRBJ1-6; D possibly corresponds to TRBD1 (6 bases). The V gene's germline CDR1 is LNHDA and CDR2 SQIVND (reference sequence). This CDR3 has 15 amino acids. The ends were cut back, 5 bases at V and 9 bases at J, with 17 bases in the middle. The CDR3: CASSSRGRVISPLHF. The CDR3 bases are TGTGCCAGTAGTTCCCGGGGGCGGGTAATTTCACCCCTCCACTTT.

V and J are TRBV11-2 and TRBJ2-7, with 7 bases lining up with TRBD1. Germline CDR1 is SGHAT and CDR2 is FQNNGV. V lost 3 bases, J lost 6 bases, and 8 bases stayed unmatched. The CDR3 contains 14 residues. The CDR3 coding sequence is TGTGCCAGCAGCTTCGCCTACAGGGGCGGCGAGCAGTACTTC. It translates to CASSFAYRGGEQYF.

The chain carries TRBV28 and TRBJ2-3; 11 positions match TRBD2. The junction had 8 bases not matched to a gene; V was cut back by 0 bases and J by 0 bases. Germline CDR1 MDHEN, CDR2 SYDVKM. The length of the CDR3 is 19 residues. CDR3 loop: CASSLWKRLAGRSTDTQYF. CDR3 nucleotide sequence: TGTGCCAGCAGTTTATGGAAAAGACTAGCGGGGAGGAGCACAGATACGCAGTATTTT.

CDR3 amino acids: CASSGPGPRRNEQFF. The CDR3 DNA is TGTGCCAGCAGCGGACCGGGACCGCGGAGGAATGAGCAGTTCTTC. The J gene is TRBJ2-1, the V gene TRBV11-2; D is possibly TRBD1 or TRBD2 (5 bases each). CDR1 and CDR2 from the germline V gene are SGHAT and FQNNGV. This CDR3 spans 15 amino acids. Trimming removed 5 bases from V and 7 bases from J, with 18 bases in between.